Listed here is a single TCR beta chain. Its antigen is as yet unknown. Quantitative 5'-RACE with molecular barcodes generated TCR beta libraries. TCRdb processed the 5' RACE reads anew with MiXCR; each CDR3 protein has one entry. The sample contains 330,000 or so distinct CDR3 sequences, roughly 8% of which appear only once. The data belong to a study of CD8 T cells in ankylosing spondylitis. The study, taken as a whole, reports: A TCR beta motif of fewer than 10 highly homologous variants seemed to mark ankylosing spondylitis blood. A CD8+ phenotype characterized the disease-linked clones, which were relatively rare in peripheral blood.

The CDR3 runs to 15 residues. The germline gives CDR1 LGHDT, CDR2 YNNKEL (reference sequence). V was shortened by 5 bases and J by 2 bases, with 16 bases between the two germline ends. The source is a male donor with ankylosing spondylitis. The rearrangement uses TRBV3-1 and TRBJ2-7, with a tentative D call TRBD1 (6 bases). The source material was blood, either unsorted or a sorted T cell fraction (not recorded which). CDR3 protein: CASSTPWDNTYEQYF. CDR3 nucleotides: TGTGCCAGCAGCACTCCCTGGGACAATACCTACGAGCAGTACTTC.